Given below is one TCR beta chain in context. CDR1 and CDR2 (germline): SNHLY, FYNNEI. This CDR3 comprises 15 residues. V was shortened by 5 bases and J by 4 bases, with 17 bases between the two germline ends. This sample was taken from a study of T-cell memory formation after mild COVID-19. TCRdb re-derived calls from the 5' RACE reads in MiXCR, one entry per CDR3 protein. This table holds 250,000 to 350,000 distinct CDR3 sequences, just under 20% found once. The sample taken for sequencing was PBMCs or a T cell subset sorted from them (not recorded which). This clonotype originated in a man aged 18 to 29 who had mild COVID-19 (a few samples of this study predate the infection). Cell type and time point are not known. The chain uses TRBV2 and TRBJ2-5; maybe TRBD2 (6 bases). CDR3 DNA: TGTGCCAGCAGTCCTTTGGGAGGTCTGGGAGAGACCCAGTACTTC. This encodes CASSPLGGLGETQYF.